The 6 T cell receptor beta chains presented below share a single source sample, sequenced in a study of brain metastases from non-small cell lung cancer. Clones were sequenced by immunoSEQ multiplex PCR, and TCRdb holds only the in-frame ones, with some missing. The table shows thousands of clones, with almost 85% occurring only once. The sample comprised primary lung tumor tissue. These receptors were obtained from a donor at least 40 years old with non-small cell lung cancer.

The genes are TRBV6-4 and TRBJ2-3, with 8 positions matching TRBD1. The CDR3 length is 14 residues. Germline V CDR1 and CDR2: MRHNA, SNTAGT. V dropped 6 bases and J dropped 4; count of bases not matched to a gene: 6. The CDR3 is CASSGQGGPDTQYF. CDR3 nucleotides: TGTGCCAGCAGCGGACAGGGTGGCCCAGATACGCAGTATTTT.

The V call is TRBV25-1, the J call TRBJ2-1, with TRBD2 matching 7 bases. Germline-derived CDR1 and CDR2 are MGHDK and SYGVNS. V was pared by 4 bases and J by 5 bases, with 5 bases of the junction left unmatched. The CDR3 covers 14 residues. The CDR3 loop is CASSVASGNNEQFF. The CDR3 DNA sequence: TGTGCCAGCAGTGTGGCTAGCGGAAACAATGAGCAGTTCTTC.

This clone has just a few counts. The chain combines TRBV24-1 with TRBJ1-1; no clear D gene. The CDR3 runs to 13 residues. The germline V gene encodes CDR1 KGHDR and CDR2 SFDVKD. V dropped 12 bases and J dropped 1 base, with 14 bases sitting between them. The CDR3 reads CAQTLVWNTEAFF. CDR3 bases: TGTGCCCAGACGTTAGTATGGAACACTGAAGCTTTCTTT.

This clone has only one observation. V gene TRBV9 combines with J gene TRBJ2-3; 7 bases line up with TRBD2. The V segment lost 1 base and the J segment 0 bases; nucleotides outside the gene matches: 5. CDR3 size: 16 residues. CDR1 is SGDLS, CDR2 YYNGEE, per germline. CDR3 loop: CASSVTLASSTDTQYF. CDR3 in DNA: TGTGCCAGCAGCGTAACACTAGCGTCTAGCACAGATACGCAGTATTTT.

This chain uses TRBV5-1 with TRBJ2-3, with D uncertain. There are 12 residues in the CDR3. The germline V gene has CDR1 SGHRS and CDR2 YFSETQ. Trimming shortened V by 2 bases and J by 2 bases, and 3 bases separated the two germline ends. CDR3 coding DNA: TGCGCCAGCAGCTTACCCACAGATACGCAGTATTTT. Its protein is CASSLPTDTQYF.

The chain couples TRBV6-4 to TRBJ2-7, with D unclear. Trimming took off 6 bases at V and 1 base at J, with 13 bases between the two ends. Per germline, CDR1 MRHNA and CDR2 SNTAGT. The length of the CDR3 is 14 residues. CDR3 DNA: TGTGCCAGCAGCATTATAAACGCTTCCTACGAGCAGTACTTC. Translation gives CASSIINASYEQYF.